This T cell receptor (beta chain) was observed in a study of identical twins. The CDR3 has 14 amino acids. V lost 7 bases to trimming and J lost 10 bases, with 22 bases between them. Germline V gene sequence: CDR1 SGHTA, CDR2 FQGNSA. In TCRdb, the 5' RACE reads were re-called with MiXCR into one record per CDR3 protein. The sample shows 690,000 or so distinct CDR3 sequences, 6.1% of them seen only once. General study results and limits: With beta out-of-frame sequences, excess sharing by twins was weaker. Memory repertoires showed no such pattern, whereas abundant cord blood beta clonotypes carried fewer insertions. Partly confounded zero-insertion analyses could result from invariant MAIT and iNKT cells.

This clonotype has ten or more counts. Its target is unknown. The V gene is TRBV7-2, the J gene TRBJ1-1; TRBD1 is a possible D gene (5 bases). The receptor's source is a man younger than 30 in good health. The sample comprised naive T cells sorted from blood. The CDR3 loop reads CASTTNAWGRGAFF. In DNA, the CDR3 is TGTGCCAGCACAACAAACGCATGGGGACGCGGAGCTTTCTTT.